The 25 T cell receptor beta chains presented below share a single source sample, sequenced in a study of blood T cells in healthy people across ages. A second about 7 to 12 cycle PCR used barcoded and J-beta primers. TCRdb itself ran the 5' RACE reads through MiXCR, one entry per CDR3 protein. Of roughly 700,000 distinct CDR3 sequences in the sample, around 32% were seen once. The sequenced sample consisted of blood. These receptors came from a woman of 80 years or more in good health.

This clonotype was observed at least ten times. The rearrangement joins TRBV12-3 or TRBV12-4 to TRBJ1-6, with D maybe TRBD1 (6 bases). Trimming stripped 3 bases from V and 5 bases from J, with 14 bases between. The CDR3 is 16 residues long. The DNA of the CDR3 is TGTGCCAGCAGTTTTAGCGCAGGGGCCAATAATTCACCCCTCCACTTT. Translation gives CASSFSAGANNSPLHF.

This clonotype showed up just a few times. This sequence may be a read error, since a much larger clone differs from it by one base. Here the CDR3 DNA reads TGCAGCGGCCGGGAAAACAACTACGAGCAGTACTTC. The encoded protein is CSGRENNYEQYF. The chain uses TRBV20-1 and TRBJ2-7; possibly TRBD2 for D (5 bases). This CDR3 region has 12 residues. Germline loops: CDR1 DFQATT, CDR2 SNEGSKA (reference sequence).

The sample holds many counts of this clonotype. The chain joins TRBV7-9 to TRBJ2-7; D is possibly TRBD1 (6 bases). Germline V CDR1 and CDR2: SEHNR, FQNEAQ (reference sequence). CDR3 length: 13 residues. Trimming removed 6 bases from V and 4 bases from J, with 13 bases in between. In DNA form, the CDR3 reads TGTGCCAGCAGTAATGAAGGGGGTTACGAGCAGTACTTC. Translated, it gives CASSNEGGYEQYF. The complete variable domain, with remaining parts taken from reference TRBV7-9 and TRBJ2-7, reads DTGVSQNPRHKITKRGQNVTFRCDPISEHNRLYWYRQTLGQGPEFLTYFQNEAQLEKSRLLSDRFSAERPKGSFSTLEIQRTEQGDSAMYLCASSNEGGYEQYFGPGTRLTVT.

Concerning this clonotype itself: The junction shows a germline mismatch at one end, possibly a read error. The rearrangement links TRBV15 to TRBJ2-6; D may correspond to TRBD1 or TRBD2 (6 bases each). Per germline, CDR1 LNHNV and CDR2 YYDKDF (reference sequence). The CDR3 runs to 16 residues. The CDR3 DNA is TGTGCCTCCAGCAGAGATAAAGGTTGGGGGGCCGACGTCCTGACTTTC. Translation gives CASSRDKGWGADVLTF. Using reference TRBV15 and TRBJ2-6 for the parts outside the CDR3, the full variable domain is DAMVIQNPRYQVTQFGKPVTLSCSQTLNHNVMYWYQQKSSQAPKLLFHYYDKDFNNEADTPDNFQSRRPNTSFCFLDIRSPGLGDTAMYLCASSRDKGWGADVLTFGAGSRLTVL.

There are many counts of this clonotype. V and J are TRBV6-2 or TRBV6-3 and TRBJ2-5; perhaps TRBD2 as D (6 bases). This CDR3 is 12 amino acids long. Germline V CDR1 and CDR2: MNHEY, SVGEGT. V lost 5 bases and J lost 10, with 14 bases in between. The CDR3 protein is CASSGDSVSQYF. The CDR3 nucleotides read TGTGCCAGCAGTGGGGACTCCGTGAGCCAGTACTTC.

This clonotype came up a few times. The CDR3 protein is CASSVGGPHQPQHF. CDR3 sequence (DNA): TGTGCCAGCAGCGTCGGGGGTCCGCATCAGCCCCAGCATTTT. This chain links TRBV9 with TRBJ1-5; a weak D match, TRBD1 (5 bases). Trimming pared 2 bases from V and 5 bases from J, leaving 11 bases between. The CDR3 has 14 amino acids. The germline CDR1 and CDR2 sequences are SGDLS and YYNGEE.

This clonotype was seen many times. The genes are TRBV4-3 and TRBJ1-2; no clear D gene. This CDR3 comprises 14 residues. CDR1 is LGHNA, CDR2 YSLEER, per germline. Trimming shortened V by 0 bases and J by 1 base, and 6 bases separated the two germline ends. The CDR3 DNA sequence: TGCGCCAGCAGCCAAGATGGGTATAACTATGGCTACACCTTC. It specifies CASSQDGYNYGYTF.

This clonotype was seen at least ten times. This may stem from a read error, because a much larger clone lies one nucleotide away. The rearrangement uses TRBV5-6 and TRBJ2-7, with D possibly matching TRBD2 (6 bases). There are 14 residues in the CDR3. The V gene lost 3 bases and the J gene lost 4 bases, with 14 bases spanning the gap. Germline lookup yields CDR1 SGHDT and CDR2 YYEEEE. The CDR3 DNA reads TGTGCCAGCAGCTGGGAGGAGGTTGGTTACGAGCAGTACTTC. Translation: CASSWEEVGYEQYF.

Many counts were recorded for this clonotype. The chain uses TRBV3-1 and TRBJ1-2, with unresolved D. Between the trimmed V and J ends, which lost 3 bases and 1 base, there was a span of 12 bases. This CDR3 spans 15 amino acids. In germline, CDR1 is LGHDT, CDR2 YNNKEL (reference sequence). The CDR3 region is CASSHALTGNYGYTF. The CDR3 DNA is TGTGCCAGCAGCCACGCTCTCACCGGTAACTATGGCTACACCTTC.

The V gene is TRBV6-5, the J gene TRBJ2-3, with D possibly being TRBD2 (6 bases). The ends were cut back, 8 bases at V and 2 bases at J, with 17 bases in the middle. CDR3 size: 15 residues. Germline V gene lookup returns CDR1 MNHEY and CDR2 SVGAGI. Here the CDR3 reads CASGHQAGDTDTQYF. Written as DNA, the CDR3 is TGTGCCAGCGGTCACCAAGCGGGTGACACAGATACGCAGTATTTT.

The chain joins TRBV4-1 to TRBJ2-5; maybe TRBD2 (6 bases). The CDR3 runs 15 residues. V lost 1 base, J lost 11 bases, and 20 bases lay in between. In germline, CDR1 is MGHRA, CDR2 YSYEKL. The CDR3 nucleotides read TGCGCCAGCAGCCAAGTTACGGGCCTAAGACGGGAGCAGTACTTC. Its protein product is CASSQVTGLRREQYF.

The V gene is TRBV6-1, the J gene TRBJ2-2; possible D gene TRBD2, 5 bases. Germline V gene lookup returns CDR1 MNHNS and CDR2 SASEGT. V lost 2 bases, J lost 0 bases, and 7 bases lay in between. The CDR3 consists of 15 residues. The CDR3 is CASSEMGANTGELFF. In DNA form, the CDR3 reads TGTGCCAGCAGTGAAATGGGAGCGAACACCGGGGAGCTGTTTTTT.

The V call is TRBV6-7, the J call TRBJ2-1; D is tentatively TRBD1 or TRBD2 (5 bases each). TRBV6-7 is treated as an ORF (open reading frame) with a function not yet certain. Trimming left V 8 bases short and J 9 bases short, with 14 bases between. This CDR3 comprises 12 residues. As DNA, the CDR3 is TGTGCCAGCTCGGGGCGAATCACTGAGCAGTTCTTC. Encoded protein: CASSGRITEQFF.

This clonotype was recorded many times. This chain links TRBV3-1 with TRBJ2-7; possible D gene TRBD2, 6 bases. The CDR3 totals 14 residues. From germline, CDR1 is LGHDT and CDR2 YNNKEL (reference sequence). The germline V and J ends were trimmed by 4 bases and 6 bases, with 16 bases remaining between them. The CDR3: CASSRGTPTGEQYF. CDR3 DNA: TGTGCCAGCAGCCGCGGGACTCCCACGGGCGAGCAGTACTTC.

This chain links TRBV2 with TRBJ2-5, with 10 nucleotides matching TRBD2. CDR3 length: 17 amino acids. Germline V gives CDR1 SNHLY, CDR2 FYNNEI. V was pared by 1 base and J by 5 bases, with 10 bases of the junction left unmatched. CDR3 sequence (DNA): TGTGCCAGCAGTGAAGAGGTCCTAGCGGGAGCGGGGGAGACCCAGTACTTC. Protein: CASSEEVLAGAGETQYF.

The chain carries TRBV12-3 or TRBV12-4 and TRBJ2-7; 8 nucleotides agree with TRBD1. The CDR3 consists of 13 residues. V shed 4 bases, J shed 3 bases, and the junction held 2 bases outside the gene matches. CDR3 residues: CASSWDRFYEQYF. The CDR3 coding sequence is TGTGCCAGCAGTTGGGACAGGTTCTACGAGCAGTACTTC.

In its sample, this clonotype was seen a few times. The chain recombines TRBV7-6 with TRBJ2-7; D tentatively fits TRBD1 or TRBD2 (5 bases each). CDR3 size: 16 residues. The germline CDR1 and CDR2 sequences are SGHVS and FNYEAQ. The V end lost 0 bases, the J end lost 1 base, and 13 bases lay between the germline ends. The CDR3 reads CASSLAAGARSYEQYF. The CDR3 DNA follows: TGTGCCAGCAGCTTAGCGGCCGGGGCCCGATCCTACGAGCAGTACTTC. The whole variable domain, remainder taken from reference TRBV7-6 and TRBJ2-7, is GAGVSQSPRYKVTKRGQDVALRCDPISGHVSLYWYRQALGQGPEFLTYFNYEAQQDKSGLPNDRFSAERPEGSISTLTIQRTEQRDSAMYRCASSLAAGARSYEQYFGPGTRLTVT.

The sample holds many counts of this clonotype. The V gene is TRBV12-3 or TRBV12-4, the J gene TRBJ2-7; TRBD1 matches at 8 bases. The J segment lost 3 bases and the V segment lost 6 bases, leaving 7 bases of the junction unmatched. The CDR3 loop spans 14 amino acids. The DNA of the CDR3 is TGTGCCAGCAGGGATCCAGGGGGCTTCTACGAGCAGTACTTC. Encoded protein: CASRDPGGFYEQYF.

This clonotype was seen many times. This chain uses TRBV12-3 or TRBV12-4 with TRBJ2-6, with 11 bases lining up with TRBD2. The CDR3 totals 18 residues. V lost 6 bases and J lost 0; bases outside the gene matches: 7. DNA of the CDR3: TGTGCCAGCAGCCCCACTAGCGGGGGTCCCTCTGGGGCCAACGTCCTGACTTTC. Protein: CASSPTSGGPSGANVLTF.

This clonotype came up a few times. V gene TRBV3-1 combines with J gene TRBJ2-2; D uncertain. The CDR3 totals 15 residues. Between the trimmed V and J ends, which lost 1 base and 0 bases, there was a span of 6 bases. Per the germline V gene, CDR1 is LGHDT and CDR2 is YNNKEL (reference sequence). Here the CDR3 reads CASSQGRTNTGELFF. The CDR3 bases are TGTGCCAGCAGCCAAGGACGGACGAACACCGGGGAGCTGTTTTTT.

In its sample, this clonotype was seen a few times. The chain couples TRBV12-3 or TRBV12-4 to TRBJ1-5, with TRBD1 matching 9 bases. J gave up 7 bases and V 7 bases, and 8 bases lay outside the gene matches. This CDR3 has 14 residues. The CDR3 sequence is CASTKGQGRQPQHF. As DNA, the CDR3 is TGTGCCAGCACCAAGGGACAGGGAAGGCAGCCCCAGCATTTT.

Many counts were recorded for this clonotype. The CDR3 bases are TGCAGCGTTGGAGGGACCCTCACAGATACGCAGTATTTT. Its protein is CSVGGTLTDTQYF. The chain uses TRBV29-1 and TRBJ2-3, with D possibly being TRBD1 or TRBD2 (5 bases each). V was trimmed by 4 bases and J by 2 bases, leaving 10 bases between them. CDR1 and CDR2 (germline): SQVTM, ANQGSEA. This CDR3 has 13 residues.

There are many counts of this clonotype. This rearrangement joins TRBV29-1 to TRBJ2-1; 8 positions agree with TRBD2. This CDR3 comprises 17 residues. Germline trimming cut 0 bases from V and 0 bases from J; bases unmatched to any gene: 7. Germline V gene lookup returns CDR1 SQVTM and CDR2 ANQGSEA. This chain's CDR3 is CSVEDLGSGTSYNEQFF. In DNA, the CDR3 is TGCAGCGTTGAAGATCTGGGTAGCGGGACCTCCTACAATGAGCAGTTCTTC.

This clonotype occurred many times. CDR3 coding DNA: TGCGCCAGCAGCCAAGGACAGCGACGGGGTAATGAAAAACTGTTTTTT. Translating it yields CASSQGQRRGNEKLFF. This chain joins TRBV4-3 and TRBJ1-4; tentative D call: TRBD1 (5 bases). CDR1 and CDR2 from the germline V gene are LGHNA and YSLEER. The CDR3 runs 16 residues. Trimming cost V 1 base and J 4 bases, with 13 bases left between them.

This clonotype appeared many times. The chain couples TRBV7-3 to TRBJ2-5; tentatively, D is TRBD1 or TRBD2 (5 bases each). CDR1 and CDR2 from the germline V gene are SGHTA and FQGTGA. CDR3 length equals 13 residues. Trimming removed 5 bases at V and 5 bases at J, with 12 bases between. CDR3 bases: TGTGCCAGCAGCGGGGGACGCCGTGAGACCCAGTACTTC. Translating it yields CASSGGRRETQYF.